Listed below are T cell receptor beta chains from one sample, sequenced in a study of identical twins. MiXCR, applied by TCRdb to the 5' RACE reads, yields one record per CDR3 protein. This sample has around 680,000 distinct CDR3 sequences, with 8.6% found just once. This sample was also put to use in a study of yellow fever vaccine responses in identical twins.

The sample was PBMCs. The receptors derive from a woman between 18 and 29 years old in good health. Both conserved end residues are part of each CDR3. Each record gives: clone size, V gene, J gene, D gene, CDR3 DNA, CDR3 protein. A D gene is named only where the DNA matches it firmly. Some rows mark clone size as missing; the rest say once, few, many or name a class of expanded clone.

>-|TRBV5-1|TRBJ2-7|-
TGCGCCAGCAGCCTGATACCCCTTGTCGACGGGGCCTACGAGCAGTACTTC
CASSLIPLVDGAYEQYF
>few|TRBV2|TRBJ2-7|-
TGTGCCAGCAAGGCGGGACACCAGTACTTC
CASKAGHQYF
>-|TRBV6-1|TRBJ1-5|-
TGTGCCAGCAGTGAAGACAGGGCTCATAGCAATCAGCCCCAGCATTTT
CASSEDRAHSNQPQHF
>many|TRBV4-3|TRBJ2-1|-
TGCGCCAGCAGCTACGGCCCGTTTTACAATGAGCAGTTCTTC
CASSYGPFYNEQFF
>-|TRBV5-6|TRBJ1-2|TRBD1
TGTGCCAGCAGCTATCCACACAGGGGGCGCGATGGCTACACCTTC
CASSYPHRGRDGYTF
>few|TRBV5-6|TRBJ2-5|-
TGTGCCAGCAGCTTGGCCGGGTTTAGAGAGACCCAGTACTTC
CASSLAGFRETQYF
>-|TRBV29-1|TRBJ1-4|-
TGCAGCGCCGGAGCTGAAAAACTGTTTTTT
CSAGAEKLFF
>-|TRBV29-1|TRBJ2-7|-
TGCAGCGTTGTAGGTCGGCAGGGGAGCGACGAGCAGTACTTC
CSVVGRQGSDEQYF
>-|TRBV9|TRBJ2-1|-
TGTGCCAGCAGCGTTTCTCTAGGGAATGAGCAGTTCTTC
CASSVSLGNEQFF
>-|TRBV18|TRBJ2-3|TRBD1
TGTGCCAGCTCACCCGGGACAGTCAGGGAGGATACGCAGTATTTT
CASSPGTVREDTQYF
>-|TRBV25-1|TRBJ2-4|-
TGTGCCAGCACCAAAATCGGGCATTTCAGAGCCAAAAACATTCAGTACTTC
CASTKIGHFRAKNIQYF
>few|TRBV7-2|TRBJ2-7|TRBD1
TGTGCCAGCAGCCTACTGGGACAGGGGACCTACGAGCAGTACTTC
CASSLLGQGTYEQYF
>-|TRBV12-3/TRBV12-4|TRBJ2-7|TRBD2
TGTGCCAGCAGCCACCCCGGGAGGTTATCCTACGAGCAGTACTTC
CASSHPGRLSYEQYF
>few|TRBV6-6|TRBJ1-5|-
TGTGCCAGCAGTTACTCGATAAAGCATTTT
CASSYSIKHF
>few|TRBV7-8|TRBJ2-3|TRBD2
TGTGCCAGCAGCTTAGTGGCGGGGGGCAGGTCAGATACGCAGTATTTT
CASSLVAGGRSDTQYF
>few|TRBV12-3/TRBV12-4|TRBJ2-1|TRBD2
TGTGCCAGCAGGATCCTAGCGGGACCCTTCAACAATGAGCAGTTCTTC
CASRILAGPFNNEQFF
>-|TRBV7-2|TRBJ2-2|-
TGTGCCAGCAGCTCTATTGGAGGGAGCGGGGAGCTGTTTTTT
CASSSIGGSGELFF
>-|TRBV18|TRBJ2-4|-
TGTGCCAGCTCACCACCTGTGTCTGGGGGCCTTGCGGCCAAAAACATTCAGTACTTC
CASSPPVSGGLAAKNIQYF
>many|TRBV6-5|TRBJ2-7|-
TGTGCCAGCAGTTACTCCAGCTCCTACGAGCAGTACTTC
CASSYSSSYEQYF
>-|TRBV7-9|TRBJ1-2|-
TGTGCCAGGCGGGGGGGCGACAATGGCTACACCTTC
CARRGGDNGYTF
>-|TRBV9|TRBJ2-2|-
TGTGCCAGCAGCGTAGGGCCGCAGTCTCCCGGGGAGCTGTTTTTT
CASSVGPQSPGELFF
>few|TRBV11-2|TRBJ2-7|-
TGTGCCAGCAGCTCCTCCACGGGACCAACTACGGGAGAGCAGTACTTC
CASSSSTGPTTGEQYF
>few|TRBV19|TRBJ2-1|TRBD2
TGTGCCAGTAGTAACCCTAGCGGGAGAGGCAATGAGCAGTTCTTC
CASSNPSGRGNEQFF
>-|TRBV13|TRBJ1-2|-
TGTGCCAGCAGCGCCTCACAGGGATCTGGCTACACCTTC
CASSASQGSGYTF
>few|TRBV6-1|TRBJ2-1|TRBD2
TGTGCCAGCCTAGGGCTAGCGGGAAATGAGCAGTTCTTC
CASLGLAGNEQFF